This T cell receptor beta chain was identified during a study of post-analysis software for immune sequencing data. TCR beta cDNA libraries included unique molecular identifiers. TCRdb processed the PCR reads anew with MiXCR; each CDR3 protein has one entry. The data show some 700,000 distinct CDR3 sequences, 55% to 60% seen once. On this clonotype itself: The antigen remains unidentified.

Points from the study as a whole: Controls showed significantly higher normalized Chao1 diversity than did multiple sclerosis patients.

The TCR comes from a girl between 2 and 10 years old with multiple sclerosis. Source material: blood.

The CDR3 DNA sequence: TGTGCCAGCAGCCCCCTCCGGGGTAGCGGGGGCCTACAACAGGAGACCCAGTACTTC. This sequence encodes CASSPLRGSGGLQQETQYF. The V call is TRBV14, the J call TRBJ2-7, with TRBD2 matching over 9 bases. The J call may not be correct, given that the DNA end is closer to TRBJ2-5. Germline values: CDR1 SGHDN, CDR2 FVKESK. This CDR3 comprises 19 residues.